These T cell receptor beta chains were read from a single sample in a study of blood T cell repertoires in COVID-19. Generated by immunoSEQ multiplex PCR, the TCRdb table keeps only in-frame clones and is missing some. The sample contains fewer than 350,000 clones, 85% to 90% of which appear only once. The sequenced sample consisted of PBMCs or T cells enriched from blood (not recorded which). These receptors were collected from a woman aged 25 to 45 with acute COVID-19. The CDR3 runs from the conserved cysteine through the conserved F or W. The order of the fields is D gene, V gene, CDR3 length, clone size, J gene, CDR3 protein, CDR3 DNA. A D gene is named only where the DNA matches it firmly. A clone size is listed for some rows: how often the clone was seen (once, few, many), or a class if it is expanded.

>TRBD1|TRBV24-1|12|few|TRBJ2-7
CATTGTDYEQYF
TGTGCCACCACCGGGACAGACTACGAGCAGTACTTC
>NA|TRBV6-1|16|once|TRBJ2-3
CASSEIVGVGTDTQYF
TGTGCCAGCAGTGAAATCGTGGGAGTTGGCACAGATACGCAGTATTTT
>TRBD2|TRBV19|15|NA|TRBJ2-1
CASSIGSGSYNEQFF
TGTGCCAGTAGTATAGGCAGCGGGAGTTACAATGAGCAGTTCTTC
>NA|TRBV12-3/TRBV12-4|13|NA|TRBJ1-1
CASSFGGGTEAFF
TGTGCCAGCAGTTTCGGGGGGGGAACTGAAGCTTTCTTT
>NA|TRBV29-1|12|NA|TRBJ1-1
CSAEQGDTEAFF
TGCAGCGCGGAACAGGGAGACACTGAAGCTTTCTTT
>TRBD2|TRBV6-2/TRBV6-3|16|NA|TRBJ2-1
CATNPVRTSGSDEQFF
TGTGCCACCAACCCGGTCCGGACTAGCGGGAGTGATGAGCAGTTCTTC
>TRBD1|TRBV5-6|14|once|TRBJ1-2
CASSLQQGTYGYTF
TGTGCCAGCAGCTTGCAACAGGGGACTTACGGCTACACCTTC
>TRBD2|TRBV7-6|15|NA|TRBJ2-7
CASSLGSGNYYEQYF
TGTGCCAGCAGCTTAGGTAGCGGGAACTACTACGAGCAGTACTTC
>TRBD1|TRBV6-5|14|NA|TRBJ2-7
CASSYSRDRGEQYF
TGTGCCAGCAGTTACTCCCGGGACAGAGGCGAGCAGTACTTC
>NA|TRBV19|13|NA|TRBJ1-1
CASSIERSTEAFF
TGTGCCAGTAGTATCGAGAGGTCCACTGAAGCTTTCTTT
>NA|TRBV9|12|NA|TRBJ1-1
CASSVGVGEAFF
TGTGCCAGCAGCGTAGGTGTCGGTGAAGCTTTCTTT
>NA|TRBV9|13|NA|TRBJ1-1
CASSFTGGREAFF
TGTGCCAGCAGCTTCACGGGGGGAAGGGAAGCTTTCTTT
>NA|TRBV6-5|15|NA|TRBJ2-7
CASSYRLGTVYEQYF
TGTGCCAGCAGTTATAGGTTGGGTACAGTCTACGAGCAGTACTTC
>NA|TRBV19|11|NA|TRBJ1-2
CASSIGVGYTF
TGTGCCAGTAGTATAGGAGTGGGCTACACCTTC